Reported below is one TCR beta chain. Participant ages covered roughly 18 to 89 years across some 25 US areas. Clinical histories supplied by participants themselves formed the basis of cohort assignment. This CDR3 contains 14 residues. CDR1 is SEHNR, CDR2 FQNEAQ, per germline (reference sequence). V was clipped by 4 bases and J by 0 bases, with 9 bases between them. The record originates from a study of blood T cell repertoires in COVID-19. For the study at large: The samples span acute and convalescent COVID-19 from the United States, Italy and Spain.

TCRdb's table, derived via immunoSEQ multiplex PCR, lists solely in-frame clones and lacks some. The repertoire holds 250,000 to 350,000 clones, with about 88% as singletons. This chain connects TRBV7-9 to TRBJ2-5; D unclear. Sequencing was done on a sample of PBMCs or T cells enriched from blood (not recorded which). This TCR derives from a man in his fifties or sixties who had recovered from COVID-19. The chain's CDR3 is CASSSTDYQETQYF. The CDR3 DNA reads as TGTGCCAGCAGCTCGACTGACTACCAAGAGACCCAGTACTTC.